The clone carrying this T cell receptor beta chain was counted at least ten times. Its antigen is not known. From 300 to 450 ng of RNA, a library with molecular barcoded alpha/delta and beta/gamma adaptors was made. TCRdb itself ran the reads through MiXCR, one entry per CDR3 protein. This table has 40,000 or so distinct CDR3 sequences, roughly 13% appearing once. Trimming pared 5 bases from V and 5 bases from J, leaving 10 bases between. The CDR3 covers 13 residues. The V gene's germline CDR1 is LNHDA and CDR2 SQIVND (reference sequence). These data come from a study of read filtering for tumor transcriptome and immune sequencing. General study points: Compared with RNA-seq, IR-seq gave much higher clonotype depth and reliability. Without single-read clonotypes, shared clonotype proportions correlated more between IR-seq and RNA-seq.

Sequenced material: a population of CD138-negative cells sorted from bone marrow. The chain is built from TRBV19 and TRBJ2-1; D is unclear. The TCR comes from a donor at least 40 years old with multiple myeloma. CDR3 sequence: CASSPVGDNEQFF. CDR3 bases: TGTGCCAGTAGTCCCGTTGGGGACAATGAGCAGTTCTTC.